One and the same sample provided the 2 T cell receptor beta chains below, sequenced in a study of shared clonotypes between healthy human individuals. Clones were sequenced by immunoSEQ multiplex PCR, and TCRdb holds only the in-frame ones, with some missing. The data show about 550,000 clones, over 95% seen once. CD45RO-negative, CCR7-positively selected cells formed the naive CD8 fraction, excluding terminally differentiated effector memory CD45RA+ cells. The specimen sequenced was naive CD8+ T cells sorted from blood. The receptors come from a woman in her 30s in good health.

V gene TRBV5-4 combines with J gene TRBJ2-7; D uncertain. The ends were cut back, 1 base at V and 3 bases at J, with 8 bases in the middle. Germline-derived CDR1 and CDR2 are SGHNT and YYREEE (reference sequence). The CDR3 sequence is 13 residues long. The CDR3 sequence: CASSLSPVYEQYF. In DNA, the CDR3 is TGTGCCAGCAGCTTGTCGCCAGTCTACGAGCAGTACTTC.

The chain has TRBV7-9 and TRBJ2-1; TRBD2 is a possible D gene (5 bases). The CDR3 consists of 12 residues. The germline V gene has CDR1 SEHNR and CDR2 FQNEAQ (reference sequence). Trimming shortened V by 7 bases and J by 4 bases, and 8 bases separated the two germline ends. This CDR3 is CASTGNYNEQFF. The CDR3 DNA sequence: TGTGCCAGCACCGGGAATTACAATGAGCAGTTCTTC.